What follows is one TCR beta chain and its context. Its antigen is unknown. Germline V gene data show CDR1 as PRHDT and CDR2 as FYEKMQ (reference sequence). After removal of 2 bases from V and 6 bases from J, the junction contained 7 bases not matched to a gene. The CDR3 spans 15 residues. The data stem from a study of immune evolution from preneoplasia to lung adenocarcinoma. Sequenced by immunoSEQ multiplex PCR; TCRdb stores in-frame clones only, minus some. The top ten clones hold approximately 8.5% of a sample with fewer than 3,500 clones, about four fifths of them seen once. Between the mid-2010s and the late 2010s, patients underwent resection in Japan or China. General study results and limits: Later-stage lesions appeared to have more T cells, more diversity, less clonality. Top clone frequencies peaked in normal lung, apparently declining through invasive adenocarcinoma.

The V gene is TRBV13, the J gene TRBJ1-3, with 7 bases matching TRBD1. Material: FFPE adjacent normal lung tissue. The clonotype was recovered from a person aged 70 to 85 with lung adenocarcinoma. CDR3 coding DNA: TGTGCCAGCAGCTTATACCGGACAGGAGAAAACACCATATATTTT. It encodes CASSLYRTGENTIYF.